This T cell receptor (beta chain) was obtained from a study of early T cells in non-severe SARS-CoV-2 infection. About this clonotype: Its antigen is still unknown.

Study-wide points: Lookups in VDJdb leaned toward anti-spike CD8 responses and missed private and CD4 specificities.

TCRdb used MiXCR to reprocess the 5' RACE reads, holding one entry per CDR3 protein. The data hold 55,000 to 65,000 distinct CDR3 sequences, with about 9.1% observed a single time. This CDR3 is 15 amino acids long. The rearrangement links TRBV21-1 to TRBJ2-7; the table gives TRBD1 as D, unverified against the DNA. TRBV21-1 counts as a pseudogene. The material sequenced was whole blood. The source of this sequence is an adult who was a healthcare worker with PCR-confirmed SARS-CoV-2 infection or an uninfected control (not recorded which). The CDR3 DNA sequence: TGTGCCAGCAGTGAAAGGTCCAGGGGGCCCTACGAGCAGTACTTC. Residues: CASSERSRGPYEQYF.